These 15 T cell receptor beta chains share one sample of origin, sequenced in a study of neurological immune-mediated disorders. A single record per CDR3 protein comes from TCRdb applying MiXCR to the 5' RACE reads. The sample yields 84,000 or so distinct CDR3 sequences, 10% to 13% seen once. Sequencing was done on a sample of PBMCs. The receptors originated from a man aged 40-50 years in good health.

This rearrangement joins TRBV12-3 or TRBV12-4 to TRBJ2-1, with 7 bases aligning to TRBD2. The CDR3 contains 15 residues. With V trimmed by 4 bases and J by 7 bases, 10 bases remained unmatched. Here the CDR3 reads CASSSPYLGGNEQFF. CDR3 coding DNA: TGTGCCAGCAGTTCCCCTTATCTGGGGGGGAATGAGCAGTTCTTC.

The table lists this clonotype with many counts. The gene calls are TRBV2 and TRBJ2-5; D may be TRBD2 (6 bases). The germline V gene has CDR1 SNHLY and CDR2 FYNNEI. The CDR3 covers 14 residues. The germline V and J ends were trimmed by 4 bases and 4 bases, with 13 bases remaining between them. The CDR3, as DNA: TGTGCCAGCAGTGCCCGGCAGGGAGGAGAGACCCAGTACTTC. It yields the protein CASSARQGGETQYF.

This clonotype has at least ten counts. The CDR3 DNA reads TGTGCCAGCAGCTCTCTACCCCTAGGAAACACCGGGGAGCTGTTTTTT. This codes for CASSSLPLGNTGELFF. This chain connects TRBV4-2 to TRBJ2-2; D gene ambiguous. CDR1 LGHNA and CDR2 YNFKEQ come from the germline V gene. Trimming took off 5 bases at V and 2 bases at J, with 15 bases between the two ends. This CDR3 contains 16 residues.

This clonotype was recorded many times. CDR3 nucleotides: TGTGCCATCAGTGATCGGAGTGGTTCAACCTATGGCTACACCTTC. Its protein is CAISDRSGSTYGYTF. V is TRBV10-3 and J is TRBJ1-2; D ambiguous. In germline, CDR1 is ENHRY, CDR2 SYGVKD. V lost 3 bases to trimming and J lost 4 bases, with 15 bases between them. The CDR3 contains 15 residues.

This clonotype has at least ten counts. J is TRBJ2-5 and V is TRBV20-1, with TRBD2 matching 11 bases. The V and J ends lost 3 bases and 3 bases, in that order; junction bases with no gene match: 9. The CDR3 loop spans 16 amino acids. The germline gives CDR1 DFQATT, CDR2 SNEGSKA (reference sequence). CDR3 residues: CSARALAGGSKETQYF. The CDR3, as DNA: TGCAGTGCTAGGGCCCTAGCGGGGGGTTCAAAAGAGACCCAGTACTTC.

Comments on this clonotype: The DNA is omitted, as the CDR3 cannot be located on it reliably, and the CDR3 follows TCRdb's listing. V gene TRBV6-1 combines with J gene TRBJ2-3; the D call in the table, TRBD2, was not verified against the DNA. Germline V gene lookup returns CDR1 MNHNS and CDR2 SASEGT. The CDR3 has 15 residues if both end residues are counted. The CDR3 loop is CASLLVAGGTDTQYF.

CDR3 loop: CASSYCFVSYNEQFF. The CDR3 DNA follows: TGTGCCAGCAGTTACTGCTTCGTCTCCTACAATGAGCAGTTCTTC. The V and J genes are TRBV6-5 and TRBJ2-1; no clear D gene. CDR3 size: 15 residues. Germline V gene data show CDR1 as MNHEY and CDR2 as SVGAGI. V shed 1 base and J shed 0 bases, with 7 bases lying between them.

This clonotype has at least ten counts. V is TRBV5-5 and J is TRBJ2-3; D not resolved. Germline V gene lookup returns CDR1 SGHKS and CDR2 YYEKEE (reference sequence). The V and J ends lost 1 base and 4 bases respectively, with 4 bases between them. The CDR3 contains 12 residues. CDR3 sequence reads: CASSLRPDTQYF. The CDR3 DNA follows: TGTGCCAGCAGCTTGAGGCCAGATACGCAGTATTTT.

At least ten counts were recorded for this clonotype. The chain carries TRBV20-1 and TRBJ1-2; TRBD1 agrees at 7 bases. V was pared by 1 base and J by 8 bases, with 10 bases of the junction left unmatched. Germline values: CDR1 DFQATT, CDR2 SNEGSKA (reference sequence). The CDR3 runs 14 residues. This chain's CDR3 is CSARGRQGQGGYTF. As DNA, the CDR3 is TGCAGTGCTAGAGGCCGACAGGGTCAGGGGGGCTACACCTTC.

This clonotype appeared many times. The rearrangement joins TRBV28 to TRBJ2-1, with D perhaps assigned TRBD1 or TRBD2 (5 bases each). This CDR3 contains 20 residues. Trimming took off 6 bases at V and 8 bases at J, with 35 bases between the two ends. CDR1 is MDHEN and CDR2 is SYDVKM in the germline V gene. CDR3 sequence: CASSPPEAGIRPRGFYEQFF. DNA for the CDR3: TGTGCCAGCAGCCCCCCCGAGGCAGGGATTCGGCCGAGGGGATTCTATGAGCAGTTCTTC.

This clonotype was observed at least ten times. V and J are TRBV7-9 and TRBJ2-7; no firm D call. Germline CDR1 is SEHNR and CDR2 is FQNEAQ (reference sequence). Between the trimmed V and J ends, which lost 5 bases and 5 bases, there was a span of 7 bases. The CDR3 runs to 11 residues. This CDR3 reads CASSPVNEQYF. The CDR3 coding sequence is TGTGCCAGCAGCCCCGTAAACGAGCAGTACTTC.

This clonotype was detected ten times or more. This chain uses TRBV6-6 with TRBJ1-2; D is ambiguous. CDR1 MNHNY and CDR2 SVGAGI come from the germline V gene (reference sequence). Trimming removed 2 bases from V and 6 bases from J, with 10 bases in between. This CDR3 is built from 13 residues. The CDR3: CASSYIRANGYTF. In DNA, the CDR3 is TGTGCCAGCAGTTACATAAGGGCGAATGGCTACACCTTC.

Many counts were recorded for this clonotype. The rearrangement uses TRBV20-1 and TRBJ2-1, with D perhaps TRBD2 (6 bases). This CDR3 has 17 amino acids. From germline, CDR1 is DFQATT and CDR2 SNEGSKA (reference sequence). The germline V and J ends were trimmed by 6 bases and 3 bases, with 24 bases remaining between them. The CDR3 DNA reads TGCAGTGCCCGGAAAGCCGCCGGGACTCCAGGCTACAATGAGCAGTTCTTC. Translation: CSARKAAGTPGYNEQFF.

V and J are TRBV19 and TRBJ2-1, with D perhaps assigned TRBD1 or TRBD2 (5 bases each). Germline values: CDR1 LNHDA, CDR2 SQIVND (reference sequence). CDR3 length equals 16 residues. Trimming pared 10 bases from V and 0 bases from J, leaving 19 bases between. The CDR3 nucleotides are TGTGCCACCTCGTACGGGGCGTACAGCTCCTACAATGAGCAGTTCTTC. The encoded protein is CATSYGAYSSYNEQFF.

The V gene is TRBV18, the J gene TRBJ1-6; 8 bases line up with TRBD1. This CDR3 is 16 amino acids long. CDR1 is KGHSH, CDR2 LQKENI, per germline. V lost 3 bases to trimming and J lost 5 bases; unmatched junction nucleotides: 6. The CDR3 nucleotides are TGTGCCAGCTCACCCAACCGACAGGGGAATAATTCACCCCTCCACTTT. Translating it yields CASSPNRQGNNSPLHF. Full variable domain (missing parts from reference TRBV18 and TRBJ1-6): NAGVMQNPRHLVRRRGQEARLRCSPMKGHSHVYWYRQLPEEGLKFMVYLQKENIIDESGMPKERFSAEFPKEGPSILRIQQVVRGDSAAYFCASSPNRQGNNSPLHFGNGTRLTVT.